This TCR beta chain was obtained from a study of regulatory and conventional T cells in RAG deficiency. General study points: Omenn syndrome and CID/AS patients had approximately 100-fold fewer unique Treg TCR beta sequences, versus 9.5 to 10-fold elsewhere.

As to this clone: Its target is not known.

The sorted regulatory T cells were CD4+, CD25-high and CD127-low, with genomic DNA sequenced. V lost 0 bases and J lost 1, with 18 bases in between. This CDR3 has 17 amino acids. Germline lookup yields CDR1 GTSNPN and CDR2 SVGIG (reference sequence). Data came from immunoSEQ multiplex PCR; TCRdb stores just in-frame clones and leaves some out. In the table there are 20,000 or so clones, approximately 88% of which are singletons. These data are also associated with another study on regulatory T cells. That source adds: The primer mix had 52 TRBV and 13 TRBJ primers. Skewed V and J usage and few unique V-J pairs marked patient repertoires, most in Tregs.

V and J are TRBV30 and TRBJ1-1; a possible D gene is TRBD1 (6 bases). The TCR comes from a human donor in good health. The sequencing sample was made of Tregs sorted from blood. The CDR3 sequence is CAWSVRPPGRGNTEAFF. CDR3 DNA: TGTGCCTGGAGTGTAAGGCCCCCGGGCAGGGGGAACACTGAAGCTTTCTTT.